Reported below is one T cell receptor (beta chain). Compared with germline, one end of the junction differs, possibly owing to a read error. The data were obtained in a study of early T cells in non-severe SARS-CoV-2 infection. TCRdb processed the 5' RACE reads anew with MiXCR; each CDR3 protein has one entry. The table lists approximately 75,000 distinct CDR3 sequences, 3.5% to 6% of them singletons, with around 3.4% in the top ten. The germline gives CDR1 MNHEY, CDR2 SMNVEV (reference sequence). The CDR3 totals 15 residues. The sequences come from whole blood, collected at baseline. This TCR came from an adult who was a healthcare worker with PCR-confirmed SARS-CoV-2 infection or an uninfected control (not recorded which). The donor label of this sample is uncertain. The chain employs TRBV27 and TRBJ2-7; 13 nucleotides match TRBD2. Written as DNA, the CDR3 is TGTGTCAGCAGTTTAGGACTAGCGGGGGTCTACGAGCAGTACTTC. Translated: CVSSLGLAGVYEQYF.